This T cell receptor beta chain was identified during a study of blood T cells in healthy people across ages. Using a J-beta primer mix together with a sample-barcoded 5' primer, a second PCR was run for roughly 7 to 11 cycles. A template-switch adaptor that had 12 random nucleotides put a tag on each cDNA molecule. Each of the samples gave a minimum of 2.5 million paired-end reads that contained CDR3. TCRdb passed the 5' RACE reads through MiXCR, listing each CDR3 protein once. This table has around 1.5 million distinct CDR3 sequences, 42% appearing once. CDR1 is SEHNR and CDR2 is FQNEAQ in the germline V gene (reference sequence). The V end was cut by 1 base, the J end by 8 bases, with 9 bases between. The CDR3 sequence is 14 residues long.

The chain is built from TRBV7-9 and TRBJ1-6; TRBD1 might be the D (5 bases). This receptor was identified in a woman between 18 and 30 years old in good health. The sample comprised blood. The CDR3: CASSLGWGDSPLHF. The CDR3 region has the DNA TGTGCCAGCAGCTTAGGTTGGGGGGATTCACCCCTCCACTTT. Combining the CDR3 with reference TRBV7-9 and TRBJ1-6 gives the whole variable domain DTGVSQNPRHKITKRGQNVTFRCDPISEHNRLYWYRQTLGQGPEFLTYFQNEAQLEKSRLLSDRFSAERPKGSFSTLEIQRTEQGDSAMYLCASSLGWGDSPLHFGNGTRLTVT.